This T cell receptor beta chain was captured by sequencing in a study of cytomegalovirus exposure and HLA in healthy donors. The PCR had 60 Vbeta and 13 Jbeta primers. Clones were read by immunoSEQ multiplex PCR, and TCRdb kept only the in-frame ones, dropping some. The sample consists of 100,000 to 150,000 clones, approximately 82% of them appearing once. Study outcomes and limitations: Follow-up analysis found HLA locus-dependent TCR association rates, highest for DRB1 and lowest for HLA-C.

V shed 5 bases and J 8 bases; nucleotides not matched to a gene: 3. CDR1 is SNHLY and CDR2 is FYNNEI in the germline V gene. The CDR3 is 13 residues long. Regarding this clone: The antigen remains unidentified.

The sequence came from a man younger than 35 in good health and CMV-seropositive. The rearrangement joins TRBV2 to TRBJ2-3; 11 bases line up with TRBD2. The sample comprised PBMCs. The CDR3 DNA sequence: TGTGCCAGCAGTCCTACTAGCGGGGGTACGCAGTATTTT. Its protein is CASSPTSGGTQYF.